This T cell receptor (beta chain) came from a study of resident and recirculating memory T cells in vitiligo. Across the whole study: Shave-biopsy epidermis from lesional and nonlesional skin was sequenced alongside PBMCs.

Stable vitiligo meant no lesion change over the previous 6 months. TCRdb's copy holds only in-frame clones and misses some; the assay was immunoSEQ multiplex PCR. The sample contains 70,000 to 85,000 clones, approximately 90% of which appear only once. The V end lost 0 bases, the J end lost 7 bases, and 6 bases lay between the germline ends. The germline gives CDR1 ENHRY, CDR2 SYGVKD. The CDR3 contains 12 residues. This rearrangement joins TRBV10-3 to TRBJ1-1; D not resolved. The TCR sequence derives from a male donor with vitiligo. The sample consisted of blood. The CDR3 coding sequence is TGTGCCATCAGTGAGTCGCAGGTTGAAGCTTTCTTT. This sequence encodes CAISESQVEAFF.